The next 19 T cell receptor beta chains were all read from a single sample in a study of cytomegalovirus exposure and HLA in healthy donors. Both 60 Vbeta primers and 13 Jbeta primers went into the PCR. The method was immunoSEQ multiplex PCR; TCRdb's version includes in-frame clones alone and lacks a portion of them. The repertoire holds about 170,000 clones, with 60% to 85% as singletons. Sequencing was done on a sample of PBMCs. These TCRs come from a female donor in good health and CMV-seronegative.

The CDR3 sequence: CASSLAPWTGPAFF. DNA for the CDR3: TGTGCCAGCAGCTTGGCCCCTTGGACAGGGCCGGCTTTCTTT. The chain recombines TRBV5-8 with TRBJ1-1; 8 bases match TRBD1. This CDR3 region has 14 residues. V shed 0 bases and J 11 bases; nucleotides not matched to a gene: 9. Germline V lookup: CDR1 SGHTS, CDR2 YDEGEE.

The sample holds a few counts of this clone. The CDR3 reads CASSYSISGTEAFF. In nucleotides, the CDR3 is TGTGCCAGCAGTTACTCGATATCAGGCACTGAAGCTTTCTTT. This rearrangement joins TRBV6-6 to TRBJ1-1, with D unresolved. CDR1 MNHNY and CDR2 SVGAGI come from the germline V gene (reference sequence). This CDR3 is 14 amino acids long. V was trimmed by 0 bases and J by 4 bases, leaving 9 bases between them.

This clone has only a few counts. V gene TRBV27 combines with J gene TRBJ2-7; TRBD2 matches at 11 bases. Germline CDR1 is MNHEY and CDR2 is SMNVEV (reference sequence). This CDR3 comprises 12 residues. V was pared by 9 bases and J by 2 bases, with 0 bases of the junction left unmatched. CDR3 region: CARTSGAYEQYF. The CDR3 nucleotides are TGTGCCAGGACTAGCGGGGCCTACGAGCAGTACTTC.

The CDR3 DNA reads TGTGCCATCAGTGAGAAACAGGGAGCCCCCAATGAGCAGTTCTTC. Amino acids: CAISEKQGAPNEQFF. The chain carries TRBV10-3 and TRBJ2-1; D perhaps matches TRBD1 (6 bases). Germline assignment: CDR1 ENHRY and CDR2 SYGVKD. V was trimmed by 2 bases and J by 6 bases, leaving 14 bases between them. CDR3 size: 15 residues.

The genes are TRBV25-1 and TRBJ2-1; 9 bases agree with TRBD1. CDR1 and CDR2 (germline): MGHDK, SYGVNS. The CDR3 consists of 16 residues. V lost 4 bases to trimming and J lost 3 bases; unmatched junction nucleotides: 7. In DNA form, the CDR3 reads TGTGCCAGCAGTGCGGGACAGGGAGCCGGCTACAATGAGCAGTTCTTC. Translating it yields CASSAGQGAGYNEQFF.

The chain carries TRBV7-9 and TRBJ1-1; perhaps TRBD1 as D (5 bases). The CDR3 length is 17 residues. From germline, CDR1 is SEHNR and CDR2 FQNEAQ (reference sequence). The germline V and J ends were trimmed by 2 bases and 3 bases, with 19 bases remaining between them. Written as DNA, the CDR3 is TGTGCCAGCAGCTTAATTATCGGTTGGGGGGAAGACACTGAAGCTTTCTTT. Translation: CASSLIIGWGEDTEAFF.

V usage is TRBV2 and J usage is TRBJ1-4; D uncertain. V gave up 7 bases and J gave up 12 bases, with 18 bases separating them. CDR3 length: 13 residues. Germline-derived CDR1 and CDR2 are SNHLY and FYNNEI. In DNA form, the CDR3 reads TGTGCCAGCACCCTGACCGGGAGATCCCAACTGTTTTTT. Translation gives CASTLTGRSQLFF.

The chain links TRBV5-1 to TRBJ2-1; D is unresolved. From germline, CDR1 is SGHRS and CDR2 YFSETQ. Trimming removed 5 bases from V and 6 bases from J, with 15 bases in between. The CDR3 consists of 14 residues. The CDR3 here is CASSWAGITNEQFF. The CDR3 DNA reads TGCGCCAGCAGTTGGGCAGGAATTACCAATGAGCAGTTCTTC.

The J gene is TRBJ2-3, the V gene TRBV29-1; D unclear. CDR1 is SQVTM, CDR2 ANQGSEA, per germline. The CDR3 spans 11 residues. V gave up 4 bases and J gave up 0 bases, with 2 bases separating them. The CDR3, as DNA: TGCAGCGTTGCAAGCACAGATACGCAGTATTTT. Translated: CSVASTDTQYF.

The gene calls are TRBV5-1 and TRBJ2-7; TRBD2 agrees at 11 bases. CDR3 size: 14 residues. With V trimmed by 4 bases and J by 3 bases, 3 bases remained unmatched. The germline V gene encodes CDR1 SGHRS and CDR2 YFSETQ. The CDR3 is CASSRSGGDYEQYF. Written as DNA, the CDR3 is TGCGCCAGCAGCCGTAGCGGGGGGGACTACGAGCAGTACTTC.

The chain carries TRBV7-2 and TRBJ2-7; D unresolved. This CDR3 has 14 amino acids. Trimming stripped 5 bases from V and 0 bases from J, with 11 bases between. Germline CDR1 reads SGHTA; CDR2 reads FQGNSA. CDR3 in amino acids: CASSRQPSSYEQYF. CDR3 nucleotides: TGTGCCAGCAGCCGACAACCGAGCTCCTACGAGCAGTACTTC.

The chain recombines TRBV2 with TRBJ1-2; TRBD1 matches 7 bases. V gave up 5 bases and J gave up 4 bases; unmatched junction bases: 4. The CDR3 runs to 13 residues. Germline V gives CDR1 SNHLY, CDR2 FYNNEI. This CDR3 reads CASSMGQLYGYTF. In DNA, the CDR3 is TGTGCCAGCAGTATGGGACAGCTCTATGGCTACACCTTC.

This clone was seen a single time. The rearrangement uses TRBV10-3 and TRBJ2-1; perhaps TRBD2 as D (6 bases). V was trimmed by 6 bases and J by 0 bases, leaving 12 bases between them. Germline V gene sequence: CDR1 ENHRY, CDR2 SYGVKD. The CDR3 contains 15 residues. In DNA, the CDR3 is TGTGCCATCAGAGATCGGGACTCCTCCTACAATGAGCAGTTCTTC. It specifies CAIRDRDSSYNEQFF.

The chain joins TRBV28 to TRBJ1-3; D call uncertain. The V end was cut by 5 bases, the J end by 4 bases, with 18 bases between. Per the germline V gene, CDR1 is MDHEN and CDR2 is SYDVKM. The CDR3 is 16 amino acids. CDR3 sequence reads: CASSQLLKATGNTIYF. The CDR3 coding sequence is TGTGCCAGCAGTCAACTACTAAAGGCTACGGGAAACACCATATATTTT. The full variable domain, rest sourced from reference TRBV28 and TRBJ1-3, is DVKVTQSSRYLVKRTGEKVFLECVQDMDHENMFWYRQDPGLGLRLIYFSYDVKMKEKGDIPEGYSVSREKKERFSLILESASTNQTSMYLCASSQLLKATGNTIYFGEGSWLTVV.

The chain's CDR3 is CASSSGQELETQYF. CDR3 in DNA: TGTGCCAGCTCATCGGGACAGGAGCTAGAGACCCAGTACTTC. V usage is TRBV18 and J usage is TRBJ2-5, with TRBD1 matching 8 bases. V was pared by 5 bases and J by 4 bases, with 6 bases of the junction left unmatched. The CDR3 covers 14 residues. CDR1 and CDR2 (germline): KGHSH, LQKENI.

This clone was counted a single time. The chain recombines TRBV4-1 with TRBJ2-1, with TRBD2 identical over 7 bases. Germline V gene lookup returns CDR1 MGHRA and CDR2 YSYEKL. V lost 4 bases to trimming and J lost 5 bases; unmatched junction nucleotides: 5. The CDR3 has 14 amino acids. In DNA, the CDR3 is TGCGCCAGCAGCCCCCAAGGGAGGGACAATGAGCAGTTCTTC. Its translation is CASSPQGRDNEQFF.

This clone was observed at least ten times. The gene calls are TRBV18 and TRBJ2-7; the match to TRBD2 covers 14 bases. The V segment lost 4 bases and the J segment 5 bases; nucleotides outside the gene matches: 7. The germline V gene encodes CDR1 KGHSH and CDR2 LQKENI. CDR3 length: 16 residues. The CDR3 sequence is CASSRFGLAGGNEQYF. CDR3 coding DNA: TGTGCCAGCTCACGATTCGGACTAGCGGGAGGTAACGAGCAGTACTTC.

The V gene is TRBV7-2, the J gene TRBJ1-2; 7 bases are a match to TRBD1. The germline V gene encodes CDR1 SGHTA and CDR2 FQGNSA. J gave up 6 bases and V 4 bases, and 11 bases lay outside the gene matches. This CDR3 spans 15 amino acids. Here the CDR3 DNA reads TGTGCCAGCAGCTCTCCTGACAGGGCGGCACATGGCTACACCTTC. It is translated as CASSSPDRAAHGYTF.

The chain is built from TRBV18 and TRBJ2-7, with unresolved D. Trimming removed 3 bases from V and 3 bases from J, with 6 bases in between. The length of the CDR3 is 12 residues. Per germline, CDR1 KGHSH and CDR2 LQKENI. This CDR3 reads CASSPDIYEQYF. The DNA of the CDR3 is TGTGCCAGCTCACCTGACATCTACGAGCAGTACTTC.